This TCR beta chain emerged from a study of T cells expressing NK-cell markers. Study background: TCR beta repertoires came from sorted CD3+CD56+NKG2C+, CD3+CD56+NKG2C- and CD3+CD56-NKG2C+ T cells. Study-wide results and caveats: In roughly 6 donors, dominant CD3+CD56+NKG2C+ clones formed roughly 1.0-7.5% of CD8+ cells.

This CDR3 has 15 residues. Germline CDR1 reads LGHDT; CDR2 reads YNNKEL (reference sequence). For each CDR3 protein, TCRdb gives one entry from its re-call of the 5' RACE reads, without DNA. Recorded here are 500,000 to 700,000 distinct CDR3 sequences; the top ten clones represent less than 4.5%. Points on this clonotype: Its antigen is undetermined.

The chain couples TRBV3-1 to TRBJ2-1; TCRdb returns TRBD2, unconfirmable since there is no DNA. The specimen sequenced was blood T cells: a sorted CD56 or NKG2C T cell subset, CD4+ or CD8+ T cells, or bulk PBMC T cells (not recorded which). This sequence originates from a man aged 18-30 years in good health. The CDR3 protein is CASSQGTSGYDEQFF.